One and the same sample provided the 27 T cell receptor beta chains below, sequenced in a study of cytomegalovirus exposure and HLA in healthy donors. Data came from immunoSEQ multiplex PCR; TCRdb stores just in-frame clones and leaves some out. The sample includes about 330,000 clones, more than 80% of them seen just once. The sequenced material came from PBMCs. The receptors originated from a woman aged 18-29 years in good health and CMV-seronegative.

This rearrangement joins TRBV4-3 to TRBJ2-1; the D gene is possibly TRBD1 (6 bases). The CDR3 runs 14 residues. With 4 bases removed from V and 5 bases from J, the gap between germline ends came to 12 bases. Looked up from germline, CDR1 is LGHNA and CDR2 is YSLEER. The CDR3 loop is CASSRRTENNEQFF. CDR3 DNA sequence: TGCGCCAGCAGCCGGCGGACAGAGAACAATGAGCAGTTCTTC.

This clone was detected only once. This chain connects TRBV5-1 to TRBJ1-2, with 9 bases lining up with TRBD1. V lost 7 bases, J lost 9 bases, and 13 bases stayed unmatched. Per germline, CDR1 SGHRS and CDR2 YFSETQ. This CDR3 contains 14 residues. For the CDR3, the DNA is TGCGCCAGCTCCCGCTGGGGGGACAGGGAAAGCTACACCTTC. Amino acid sequence: CASSRWGDRESYTF.

The V call is TRBV6-1, the J call TRBJ1-5; D unclear. The V gene lost 3 bases and the J gene lost 0 bases, with 6 bases spanning the gap. Looked up from germline, CDR1 is MNHNS and CDR2 is SASEGT. The CDR3 length is 14 residues. The CDR3, as DNA: TGTGCCAGCAGTGAGATAGATAGCAATCAGCCCCAGCATTTT. This encodes CASSEIDSNQPQHF.

This chain links TRBV4-1 with TRBJ1-5; D ambiguous. With 4 bases removed from V and 1 base from J, the gap between germline ends came to 14 bases. There are 16 residues in the CDR3. Germline V gene sequence: CDR1 MGHRA, CDR2 YSYEKL. CDR3 in DNA: TGCGCCAGCAGCCGATCGAGGGTGGGAAGCAATCAGCCCCAGCATTTT. Translation gives CASSRSRVGSNQPQHF.

This chain connects TRBV2 to TRBJ1-5; 8 nucleotides match TRBD1. Germline trimming cut 4 bases from V and 6 bases from J; bases unmatched to any gene: 11. Germline V CDR1 and CDR2: SNHLY, FYNNEI. The CDR3 is 16 residues long. The CDR3 nucleotides are TGTGCCAGCAGTGCTACAGGGGGTTTTCTGGGTCAGCCCCAGCATTTT. This translates into CASSATGGFLGQPQHF.

The V call is TRBV7-2, the J call TRBJ2-7; 7 nucleotides agree with TRBD1. Germline CDR1 reads SGHTA; CDR2 reads FQGNSA. The V and J ends lost 5 bases and 0 bases, in that order; junction bases with no gene match: 4. The CDR3 is 14 amino acids. The CDR3, as DNA: TGTGCCAGCAGCCCGACAGGGACCTCCTACGAGCAGTACTTC. It yields the protein CASSPTGTSYEQYF.

The gene calls are TRBV7-2 and TRBJ2-3, with D possibly being TRBD1 (6 bases). V lost 2 bases, J lost 6 bases, and 9 bases lay in between. Per germline, CDR1 SGHTA and CDR2 FQGNSA. This CDR3 contains 13 residues. The CDR3, as DNA: TGTGCCAGCAGCTTACACAGGGCCGATACGCAGTATTTT. Amino acid sequence: CASSLHRADTQYF. Together with reference TRBV7-2 and TRBJ2-3, the CDR3 gives the full variable domain: GAGVSQSPSNKVTEKGKDVELRCDPISGHTALYWYRQSLGQGLEFLIYFQGNSAPDKSGLPSDRFSAERTGGSVSTLTIQRTQQEDSAVYLCASSLHRADTQYFGPGTRLTVL.

The chain carries TRBV9 and TRBJ1-1; weak D call: TRBD1 (6 bases). Trimming took off 4 bases at V and 0 bases at J, with 10 bases between the two ends. The germline V gene encodes CDR1 SGDLS and CDR2 YYNGEE. The CDR3 totals 14 residues. The CDR3 nucleotides read TGTGCCAGCAGCATATCAGGGGTGAACACTGAAGCTTTCTTT. This codes for CASSISGVNTEAFF. Based on the CDR3 plus reference TRBV9 and TRBJ1-1, the full variable domain is DSGVTQTPKHLITATGQRVTLRCSPRSGDLSVYWYQQSLDQGLQFLIQYYNGEERAKGNILERFSAQQFPDLHSELNLSSLELGDSALYFCASSISGVNTEAFFGQGTRLTVV.

This chain connects TRBV5-4 to TRBJ2-7; 10 nucleotides line up with TRBD2. The CDR3 consists of 16 residues. Germline CDR1 and CDR2: SGHNT and YYREEE (reference sequence). After removal of 4 bases from V and 3 bases from J, the junction contained 10 bases not matched to a gene. CDR3 loop: CASSRWLAGDGYEQYF. In DNA form, the CDR3 reads TGTGCCAGCAGCCGTTGGCTAGCGGGAGATGGCTACGAGCAGTACTTC.

The V and J genes are TRBV28 and TRBJ1-2; TRBD1 matches 7 bases. This CDR3 region has 13 residues. Germline V lookup: CDR1 MDHEN, CDR2 SYDVKM. The J segment lost 5 bases and the V segment lost 5 bases, leaving 5 bases of the junction unmatched. The CDR3 here is CASSDGQVYGYTF. For the CDR3, the DNA is TGTGCCAGCAGTGACGGACAGGTTTATGGCTACACCTTC.

V is TRBV7-2 and J is TRBJ2-1, with 10 nucleotides matching TRBD2. V lost 4 bases to trimming and J lost 0 bases; unmatched junction nucleotides: 12. This CDR3 contains 19 residues. The germline V gene encodes CDR1 SGHTA and CDR2 FQGNSA. CDR3 DNA: TGTGCCAGCAGCTCAGACCCCCAGGCTAGCGGGAGCTCCTACAATGAGCAGTTCTTC. It translates to CASSSDPQASGSSYNEQFF.

The chain employs TRBV7-2 and TRBJ2-5; 7 bases line up with TRBD1. This CDR3 is built from 15 residues. Germline CDR1 SGHTA, CDR2 FQGNSA. The ends lost 3 bases at V and 4 bases at J; junction bases unmatched: 8. CDR3 in DNA: TGTGCCAGCAGCTTTCTCGGCAGGGGGACAGAGACCCAGTACTTC. This sequence encodes CASSFLGRGTETQYF.

The genes are TRBV7-2 and TRBJ2-1; unclear D gene. V was cut by 1 base and J by 8 bases, with 6 bases left in between. This CDR3 region has 12 residues. Germline V gene data show CDR1 as SGHTA and CDR2 as FQGNSA. CDR3: CASSLDEDEQFF. CDR3 coding DNA: TGTGCCAGCAGCTTAGACGAGGATGAGCAGTTCTTC.

V usage is TRBV27 and J usage is TRBJ2-1; 11 bases are shared with TRBD2. The V segment lost 2 bases and the J segment 3 bases; nucleotides outside the gene matches: 3. From germline, CDR1 is MNHEY and CDR2 SMNVEV (reference sequence). The CDR3 length is 16 residues. CDR3 coding DNA: TGTGCCAGCAGTTTAACGACTAGCGGGATCTACAATGAGCAGTTCTTC. Its translation: CASSLTTSGIYNEQFF.

The V gene is TRBV6-1, the J gene TRBJ1-4, with TRBD1 matching 9 bases. This CDR3 is built from 12 residues. The ends lost 5 bases at V and 13 bases at J; junction bases unmatched: 5. Germline V gives CDR1 MNHNS, CDR2 SASEGT. The CDR3 reads CASSKNRGPLFF. The CDR3 region has the DNA TGTGCCAGCAGTAAAAACAGGGGGCCACTGTTTTTT.

In DNA, the CDR3 is TGCGCCAGCAGCCGTATGGAAGGGACTAGCGGATTCCAAGAGACCCAGTACTTC. Translating gives CASSRMEGTSGFQETQYF. This chain joins TRBV4-1 and TRBJ2-5, with TRBD2 identical over 11 bases. Trimming at V came to 4 bases and at J to 1 base, leaving 11 bases not matched to a gene. The germline V gene encodes CDR1 MGHRA and CDR2 YSYEKL. The CDR3 has 18 amino acids.

The chain links TRBV18 to TRBJ1-5, with D possibly TRBD1 on 5 matching bases. This CDR3 spans 13 amino acids. Germline V CDR1 and CDR2: KGHSH, LQKENI. V was pared by 2 bases and J by 9 bases, with 11 bases between. This chain's CDR3 is CASSPSPQGPQHF. The CDR3 DNA reads as TGTGCCAGCTCACCAAGCCCCCAGGGGCCCCAGCATTTT.

This clone was observed once. This chain uses TRBV4-2 with TRBJ1-3, with D perhaps matching TRBD1 (6 bases). CDR3 length equals 16 residues. The V gene lost 0 bases and the J gene lost 2 bases, with 11 bases spanning the gap. Per the germline V gene, CDR1 is LGHNA and CDR2 is YNFKEQ. The CDR3 region has the DNA TGTGCCAGCAGCCAAGAAGAACAGGGTACTGGAAACACCATATATTTT. This translates into CASSQEEQGTGNTIYF.

V and J are TRBV7-9 and TRBJ2-7; 10 nucleotides line up with TRBD2. This CDR3 region has 16 residues. The germline V gene encodes CDR1 SEHNR and CDR2 FQNEAQ (reference sequence). V dropped 5 bases and J dropped 2; count of bases not matched to a gene: 9. The CDR3 bases are TGTGCCAGCAGCGCTATTCGGACTAGCGGCCCCTACGAGCAGTACTTC. It is translated as CASSAIRTSGPYEQYF.

The CDR3 loop is CASSLRTSALYEQYF. As DNA, the CDR3 is TGTGCCAGCAGTTTAAGGACTAGCGCACTCTACGAGCAGTACTTC. V is TRBV27 and J is TRBJ2-7; 9 nucleotides align to TRBD2. Germline V gives CDR1 MNHEY, CDR2 SMNVEV (reference sequence). The CDR3 spans 15 residues. The junction had 5 bases not matched to a gene; V was cut back by 2 bases and J by 3 bases.

This rearrangement joins TRBV30 to TRBJ2-1; tentative D call: TRBD1 (5 bases). The germline CDR1 and CDR2 sequences are GTSNPN and SVGIG (reference sequence). The CDR3 is 13 residues long. Trimming took 3 bases from V and 7 from J, leaving 13 bases between them. The CDR3, as DNA: TGTGCCTGGAGCGGGCAGGGTCAAAATGAGCAGTTCTTC. Amino acid sequence: CAWSGQGQNEQFF.

This CDR3 reads CASSQTGSMETQYF. The CDR3 DNA reads TGTGCCAGCAGCCAGACCGGGAGCATGGAGACCCAGTACTTC. The rearrangement links TRBV4-2 to TRBJ2-5; D might be TRBD2 (6 bases). CDR1 is LGHNA and CDR2 is YNFKEQ in the germline V gene. Trimming left V 3 bases short and J 5 bases short, with 13 bases between. This CDR3 contains 14 residues.

This chain connects TRBV4-3 to TRBJ2-1; the D gene is possibly TRBD1 (6 bases). This CDR3 has 15 amino acids. Germline-derived CDR1 and CDR2 are LGHNA and YSLEER. V lost 0 bases, J lost 3 bases, and 9 bases lay in between. This CDR3 is CASSQDLGGYNEQFF. The CDR3 bases are TGCGCCAGCAGCCAAGACCTAGGGGGCTACAATGAGCAGTTCTTC.

Note on this clone: Other DNA sequences from this sample encode an identical CDR3 as well. The V call is TRBV4-3, the J call TRBJ2-7; 9 bases are shared with TRBD2. This CDR3 has 15 amino acids. The germline V gene encodes CDR1 LGHNA and CDR2 YSLEER. Germline trimming cut 0 bases from V and 2 bases from J; bases unmatched to any gene: 2. CDR3 sequence (DNA): TGCGCCAGCAGCCAAGACCCTAGCGGGACCTACGAGCAGTACTTC. This gives the protein CASSQDPSGTYEQYF.

The chain couples TRBV7-6 to TRBJ2-1; tentative D call: TRBD2 (7 bases). Trimming left V 5 bases short and J 12 bases short, with 17 bases between. CDR1 and CDR2 (germline): SGHVS, FNYEAQ. CDR3 length equals 13 residues. CDR3: CASSPGGRLGQFF. For the CDR3, the DNA is TGTGCCAGCAGCCCCGGGGGGCGATTAGGGCAGTTCTTC.

The chain links TRBV4-1 to TRBJ2-7, with D possibly matching TRBD2 (6 bases). Between the trimmed V and J ends, which lost 4 bases and 3 bases, there was a span of 16 bases. This CDR3 comprises 15 residues. Per the germline V gene, CDR1 is MGHRA and CDR2 is YSYEKL. In DNA form, the CDR3 reads TGCGCCAGCAGCCTCGTCGGGGAGGCCCACTACGAGCAGTACTTC. It yields the protein CASSLVGEAHYEQYF.

V gene TRBV5-4 combines with J gene TRBJ1-2; 8 positions agree with TRBD1. Germline V CDR1 and CDR2: SGHNT, YYREEE (reference sequence). This CDR3 spans 13 amino acids. V trimming: 6 bases; J trimming: 4 bases; junction bases outside the gene matches: 5. CDR3 residues: CASIPDRGYGYTF. CDR3 DNA sequence: TGTGCCAGCATTCCTGACAGGGGCTATGGCTACACCTTC.